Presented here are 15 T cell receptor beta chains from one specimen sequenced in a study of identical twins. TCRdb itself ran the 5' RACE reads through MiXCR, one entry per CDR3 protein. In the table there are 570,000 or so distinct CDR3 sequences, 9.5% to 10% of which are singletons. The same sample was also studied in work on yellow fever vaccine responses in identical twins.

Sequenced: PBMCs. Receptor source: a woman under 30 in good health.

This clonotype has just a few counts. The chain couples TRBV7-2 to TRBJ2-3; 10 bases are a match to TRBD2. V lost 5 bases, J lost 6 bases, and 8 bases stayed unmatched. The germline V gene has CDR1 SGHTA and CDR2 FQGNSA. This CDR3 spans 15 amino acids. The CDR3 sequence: CASSAAGGGLDTQYF. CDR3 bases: TGTGCCAGCAGCGCAGCGGGAGGGGGGTTGGATACGCAGTATTTT.

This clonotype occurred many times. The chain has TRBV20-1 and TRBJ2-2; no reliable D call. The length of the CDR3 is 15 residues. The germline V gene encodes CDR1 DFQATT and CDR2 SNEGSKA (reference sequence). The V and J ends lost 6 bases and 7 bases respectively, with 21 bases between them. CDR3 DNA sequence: TGCAGTGCGGAGAAGGACGGCGGAGAATTCGGGGAGCTGTTTTTT. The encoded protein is CSAEKDGGEFGELFF.

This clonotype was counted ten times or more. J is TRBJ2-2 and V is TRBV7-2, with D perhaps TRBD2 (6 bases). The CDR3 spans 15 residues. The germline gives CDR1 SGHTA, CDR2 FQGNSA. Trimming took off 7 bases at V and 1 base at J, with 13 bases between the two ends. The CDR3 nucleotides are TGTGCCAGCAAGATAGAGGGAGGGAACACCGGGGAGCTGTTTTTT. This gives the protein CASKIEGGNTGELFF. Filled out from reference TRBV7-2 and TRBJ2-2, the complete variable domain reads GAGVSQSPSNKVTEKGKDVELRCDPISGHTALYWYRQSLGQGLEFLIYFQGNSAPDKSGLPSDRFSAERTGGSVSTLTIQRTQQEDSAVYLCASKIEGGNTGELFFGEGSRLTVL.

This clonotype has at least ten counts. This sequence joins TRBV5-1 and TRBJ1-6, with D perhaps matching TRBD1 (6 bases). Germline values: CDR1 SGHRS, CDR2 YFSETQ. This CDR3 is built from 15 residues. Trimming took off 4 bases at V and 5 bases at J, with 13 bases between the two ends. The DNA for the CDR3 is TGCGCCAGCAGCATCATAGGGGGGGATAATTCACCCCTCCACTTT. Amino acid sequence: CASSIIGGDNSPLHF. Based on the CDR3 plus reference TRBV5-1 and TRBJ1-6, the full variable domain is KAGVTQTPRYLIKTRGQQVTLSCSPISGHRSVSWYQQTPGQGLQFLFEYFSETQRNKGNFPGRFSGRQFSNSRSEMNVSTLELGDSALYLCASSIIGGDNSPLHFGNGTRLTVT.

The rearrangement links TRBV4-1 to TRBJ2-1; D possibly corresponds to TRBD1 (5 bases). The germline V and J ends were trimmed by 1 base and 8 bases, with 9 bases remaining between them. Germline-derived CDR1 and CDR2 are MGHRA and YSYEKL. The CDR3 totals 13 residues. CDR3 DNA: TGCGCCAGCAGCCAAGGGACACCTTATGAGCAGTTCTTC. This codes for CASSQGTPYEQFF.

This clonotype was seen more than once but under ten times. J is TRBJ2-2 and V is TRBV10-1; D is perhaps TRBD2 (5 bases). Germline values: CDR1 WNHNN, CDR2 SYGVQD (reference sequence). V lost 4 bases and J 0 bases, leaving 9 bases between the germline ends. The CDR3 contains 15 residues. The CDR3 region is CASSVEGTNTGELFF. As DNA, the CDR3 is TGCGCCAGCAGTGTTGAGGGTACGAACACCGGGGAGCTGTTTTTT.

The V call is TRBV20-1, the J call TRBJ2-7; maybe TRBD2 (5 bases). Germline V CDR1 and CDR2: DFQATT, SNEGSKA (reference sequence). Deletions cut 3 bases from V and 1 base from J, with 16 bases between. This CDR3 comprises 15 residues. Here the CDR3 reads CSASLEFLASYEQYF. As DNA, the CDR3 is TGCAGTGCTAGCTTGGAGTTCCTAGCTTCCTACGAGCAGTACTTC.

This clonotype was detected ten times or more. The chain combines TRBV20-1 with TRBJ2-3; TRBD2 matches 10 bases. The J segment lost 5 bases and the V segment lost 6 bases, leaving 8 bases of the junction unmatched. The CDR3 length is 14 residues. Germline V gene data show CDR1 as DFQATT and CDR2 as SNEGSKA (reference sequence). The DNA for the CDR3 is TGCAGTGCCACCCTAGCGGGGGTACAAGATACGCAGTATTTT. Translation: CSATLAGVQDTQYF.

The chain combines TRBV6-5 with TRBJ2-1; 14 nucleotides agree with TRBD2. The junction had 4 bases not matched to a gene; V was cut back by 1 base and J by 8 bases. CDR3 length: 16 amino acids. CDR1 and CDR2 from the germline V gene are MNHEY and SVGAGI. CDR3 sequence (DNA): TGTGCCAGCAGTTACTTGGGACTAGCGGGAGTGGATGAGCAGTTCTTC. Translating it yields CASSYLGLAGVDEQFF.

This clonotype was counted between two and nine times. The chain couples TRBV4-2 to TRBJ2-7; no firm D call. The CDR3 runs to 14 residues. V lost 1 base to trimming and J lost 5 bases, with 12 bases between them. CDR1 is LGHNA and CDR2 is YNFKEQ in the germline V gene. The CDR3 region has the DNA TGTGCCAGCAGCCAAGGTCCACTCTCTGACGAGCAGTACTTC. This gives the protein CASSQGPLSDEQYF.

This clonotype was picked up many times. The CDR3 loop reads CATSGASGGTDTQYF. CDR3 nucleotide sequence: TGTGCCACCAGTGGCGCCAGCGGGGGAACAGATACGCAGTATTTT. The chain has TRBV24-1 and TRBJ2-3; the match to TRBD2 covers 8 bases. CDR3 length: 15 residues. Germline CDR1 is KGHDR and CDR2 is SFDVKD. V lost 5 bases, J lost 3 bases, and 6 bases stayed unmatched.

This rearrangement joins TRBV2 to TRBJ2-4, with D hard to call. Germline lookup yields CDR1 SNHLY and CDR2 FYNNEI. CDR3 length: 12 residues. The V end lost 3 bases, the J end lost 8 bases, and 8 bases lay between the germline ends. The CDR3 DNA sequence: TGTGCCAGCAGTGATATTCTTGACATTCAGTACTTC. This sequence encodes CASSDILDIQYF.

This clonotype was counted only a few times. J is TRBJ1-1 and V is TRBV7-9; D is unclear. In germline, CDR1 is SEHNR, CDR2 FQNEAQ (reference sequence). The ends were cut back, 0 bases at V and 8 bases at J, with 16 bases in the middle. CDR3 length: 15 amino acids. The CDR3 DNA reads TGTGCCAGCAGCTTAGCGCTAGGGTTCCAACCGGAAGCTTTCTTT. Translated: CASSLALGFQPEAFF. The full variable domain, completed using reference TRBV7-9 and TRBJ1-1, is DTGVSQNPRHKITKRGQNVTFRCDPISEHNRLYWYRQTLGQGPEFLTYFQNEAQLEKSRLLSDRFSAERPKGSFSTLEIQRTEQGDSAMYLCASSLALGFQPEAFFGQGTRLTVV.

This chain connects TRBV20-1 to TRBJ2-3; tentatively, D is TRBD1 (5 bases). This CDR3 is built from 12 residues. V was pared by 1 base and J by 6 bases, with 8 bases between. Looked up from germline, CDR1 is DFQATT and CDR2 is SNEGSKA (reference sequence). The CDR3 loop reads CSARAGPDTQYF. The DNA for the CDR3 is TGCAGTGCTAGAGCAGGGCCCGATACGCAGTATTTT.

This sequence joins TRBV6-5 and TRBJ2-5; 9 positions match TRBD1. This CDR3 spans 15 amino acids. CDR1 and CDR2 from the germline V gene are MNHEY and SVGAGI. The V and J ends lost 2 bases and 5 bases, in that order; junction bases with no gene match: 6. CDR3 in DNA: TGTGCCAGCAGTTACGGGACAGGGAGTGGGGAGACCCAGTACTTC. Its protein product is CASSYGTGSGETQYF.